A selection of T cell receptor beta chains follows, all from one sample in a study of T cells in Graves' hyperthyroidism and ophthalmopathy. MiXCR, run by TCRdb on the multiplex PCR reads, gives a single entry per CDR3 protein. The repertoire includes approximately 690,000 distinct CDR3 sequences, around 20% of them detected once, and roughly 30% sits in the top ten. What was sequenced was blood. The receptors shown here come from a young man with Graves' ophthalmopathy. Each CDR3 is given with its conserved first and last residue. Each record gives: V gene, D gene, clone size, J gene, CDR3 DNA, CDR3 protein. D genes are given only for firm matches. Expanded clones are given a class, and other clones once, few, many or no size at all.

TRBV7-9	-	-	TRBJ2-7	TGTGCCAGCAGCTTCATGCGGGCAGACGAGCAGTACTTC	CASSFMRADEQYF
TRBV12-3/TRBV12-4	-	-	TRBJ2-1	TGTGCCAGCAGACAGACTGTCTACAATGAGCAGTTCTTC	CASRQTVYNEQFF
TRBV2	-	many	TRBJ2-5	TGTGCCACTCGATTGGACGCCACATCGGAGACCCAGTACTTC	CATRLDATSETQYF
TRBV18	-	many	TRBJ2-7	TGTGCCAGCTCACCACCGGGCATAAGCTCCTACGAGCAGTACTTC	CASSPPGISSYEQYF
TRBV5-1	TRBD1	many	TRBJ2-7	TGCGCCAGCAGCCCGACAGGGAACAGCTACGAGCAGTACTTC	CASSPTGNSYEQYF
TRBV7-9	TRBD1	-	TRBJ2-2	TGTGCCAGCAGCTTCGCATGGACAGGCCTCCCCCCGAACACCGGGGAGCTGTTTTTT	CASSFAWTGLPPNTGELFF
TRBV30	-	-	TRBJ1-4	TGTGCCTGGAGTGCCTCCGGGGCAGGAGAGGAAAAACTGTTTTTT	CAWSASGAGEEKLFF
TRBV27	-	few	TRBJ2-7	TGTGCCAGCAGTACGCTGGGCGAGCAGTACTTC	CASSTLGEQYF
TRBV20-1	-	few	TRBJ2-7	TGCAGCCTGGGACCCCCCCTGGACGAGCAGTACTTC	CSLGPPLDEQYF
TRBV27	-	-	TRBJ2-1	TGTGCCAGCAGTTTATATCAGGGACATAGCTCCTACAATGAGCAGTTCTTC	CASSLYQGHSSYNEQFF
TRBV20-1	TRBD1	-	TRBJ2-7	TGCAGTGCTGGGACAGGGGTATACGAGCAGTACTTC	CSAGTGVYEQYF
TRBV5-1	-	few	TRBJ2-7	TGCGCCAGCAGCCGACTCGAGGCTACCGAGCAGTACTTC	CASSRLEATEQYF
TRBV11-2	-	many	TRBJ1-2	TGTGCCAGCAGCTTAGATCACGGGTCGGCTAACTATGGCTACACCTTC	CASSLDHGSANYGYTF
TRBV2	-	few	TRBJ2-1	TGTGCCAGCAGGATGACTGGAGAGCAGTTCTTC	CASRMTGEQFF
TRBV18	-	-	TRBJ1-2	TGTGCCAGCTCACCACCGACCCTAGGACTTATTTCTAACTATGGCTACACCTTC	CASSPPTLGLISNYGYTF
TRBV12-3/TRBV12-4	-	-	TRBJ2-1	TGTGCCAGCAGTTTTGCCCATGAGCAGTTCTTC	CASSFAHEQFF
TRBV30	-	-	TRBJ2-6	TGTGCCTGCCGGAGCTCTGGGGCCAACGTCCTGACTTTC	CACRSSGANVLTF
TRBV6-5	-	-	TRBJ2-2	TGTGCCAGCAGTTACTCTACAGGGAGTCGCACCGGGGAGCTGTTTTTT	CASSYSTGSRTGELFF
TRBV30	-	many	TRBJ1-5	TGTGCCTGGAGTGTACTGGGCAGCAATCAGCCCCAGCATTTT	CAWSVLGSNQPQHF
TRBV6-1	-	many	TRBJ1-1	TGTGCCAGCAGTGAACAGGTCCCTGTCGAAGCTTTCTTT	CASSEQVPVEAFF
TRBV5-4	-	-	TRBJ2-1	TGTGCCAGCAGCTTGTGGCAGAGTGAGCAGTTCTTC	CASSLWQSEQFF
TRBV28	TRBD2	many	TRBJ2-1	TGTGCCAGCAGTTTCCTGCGGGAGTGGGACTACAATGAGCAGTTCTTC	CASSFLREWDYNEQFF
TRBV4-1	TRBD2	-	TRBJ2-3	TGCGCCAGCAGCCACGGGACTAGCGGAAATACGCAGTATTTT	CASSHGTSGNTQYF
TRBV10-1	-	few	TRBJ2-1	TGCGCCAGCAGTGTTAGGGCCCTCACTGAGCAGTTCTTC	CASSVRALTEQFF
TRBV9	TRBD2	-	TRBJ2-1	TGTGCCAGCAGCGTGGGTTCCGGACTAGCGGGCTACAATGAGCAGTTCTTC	CASSVGSGLAGYNEQFF
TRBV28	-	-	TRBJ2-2	TGTGCCAGCAGTTTACGGACCTCGGGCGGGGAGCTGTTTTTT	CASSLRTSGGELFF
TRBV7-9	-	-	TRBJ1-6	TGTGCCAGCAGCTCCGCGGGGCCGAGGGATTCACCCCTCCACTTT	CASSSAGPRDSPLHF
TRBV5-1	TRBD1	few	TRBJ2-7	TGCGCCAGCAGCTTGGGACAGGGGGCTCAATACGAGCAGTACTTC	CASSLGQGAQYEQYF
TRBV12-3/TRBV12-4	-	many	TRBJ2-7	TGTGCCAGCAGTCAAACAGGGAACTCCTACGAGCAGTACTTC	CASSQTGNSYEQYF
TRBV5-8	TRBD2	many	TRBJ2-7	TGTGCCAGCAGCCGCGCGGGGGTGGGGAGCGAGCAGTACTTC	CASSRAGVGSEQYF
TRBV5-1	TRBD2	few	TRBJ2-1	TGCGCCAGCAGCTGGACTAGCGGGAGTAGGAATGAGCAGTTCTTC	CASSWTSGSRNEQFF
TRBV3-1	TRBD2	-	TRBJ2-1	TGTGCCAGCAGGCGAGGTGAGGGTATGCGGGAGGGCCTGTGGAATGAGCAGTTCTTC	CASRRGEGMREGLWNEQFF
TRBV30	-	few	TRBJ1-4	TGTGCCTGGAGTCGGATGAGTGCCTTCTTGAATGAAAAACTGTTTTTT	CAWSRMSAFLNEKLFF
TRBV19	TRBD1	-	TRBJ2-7	TGTGCCAGTAGTATTGGGATTCTTGGACAGGGGGTTTACGAGCAGTACTTC	CASSIGILGQGVYEQYF
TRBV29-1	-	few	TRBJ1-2	TGCAGCGCCGTGGACAGTTTGGGATATGGCTACACCTTC	CSAVDSLGYGYTF
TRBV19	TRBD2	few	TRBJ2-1	TGTGCCAGTAGGAGACTAGCGGGAGGAAACTACAATGAGCAGTTCTTC	CASRRLAGGNYNEQFF
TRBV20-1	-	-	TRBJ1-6	TGCAGTGCAGCACTACCGGGACCATTGAATTCACCCCTCCACTTT	CSAALPGPLNSPLHF
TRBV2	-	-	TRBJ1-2	TGTGCCAGCAGTGGACCGAAGGGTTTTGGCTACACCTTC	CASSGPKGFGYTF
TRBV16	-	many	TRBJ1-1	TGTGCCAGCAGCCAATCTCGACCAAACACTGAAGCTTTCTTT	CASSQSRPNTEAFF
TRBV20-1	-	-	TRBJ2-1	TGCAGTGCTCTATTGACGGGAGTTATGGGAAATGAGCAGTTCTTC	CSALLTGVMGNEQFF
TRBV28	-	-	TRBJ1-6	TGTGCCAGCAGGGCTGGGGAGGCGTATTCACCCCTCCACTTT	CASRAGEAYSPLHF
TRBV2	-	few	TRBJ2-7	TGTGCCACACTCGAGGGTCGGTCCTACAAGCAGTACTTC	CATLEGRSYKQYF
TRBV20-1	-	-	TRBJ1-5	TGCAGTGCCCAGATTTATAGCAATCAGCCCCAGCATTTT	CSAQIYSNQPQHF
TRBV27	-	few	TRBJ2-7	TGTGCCAGCAGGCACTACTACGAGCAGTACTTC	CASRHYYEQYF
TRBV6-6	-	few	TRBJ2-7	TGTGCCAGCAGTTACTCGAACAGGAGATCCTACGAGCAGTACTTC	CASSYSNRRSYEQYF
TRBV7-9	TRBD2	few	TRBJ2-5	TGTGCCAGCAGCCCCGGGACTAGCGGCCCGGACCAAGAGACCCAGTACTTC	CASSPGTSGPDQETQYF
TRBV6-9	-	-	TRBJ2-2	TGTGCCAGCAGTTACGACAGATTGCCCGGGGAGCTGTTTTTT	CASSYDRLPGELFF
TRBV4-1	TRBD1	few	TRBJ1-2	TGCGCCAGCAGCCAAGACCTCGCGAGAGGGGGCAGGGATGGCTACACCTTC	CASSQDLARGGRDGYTF